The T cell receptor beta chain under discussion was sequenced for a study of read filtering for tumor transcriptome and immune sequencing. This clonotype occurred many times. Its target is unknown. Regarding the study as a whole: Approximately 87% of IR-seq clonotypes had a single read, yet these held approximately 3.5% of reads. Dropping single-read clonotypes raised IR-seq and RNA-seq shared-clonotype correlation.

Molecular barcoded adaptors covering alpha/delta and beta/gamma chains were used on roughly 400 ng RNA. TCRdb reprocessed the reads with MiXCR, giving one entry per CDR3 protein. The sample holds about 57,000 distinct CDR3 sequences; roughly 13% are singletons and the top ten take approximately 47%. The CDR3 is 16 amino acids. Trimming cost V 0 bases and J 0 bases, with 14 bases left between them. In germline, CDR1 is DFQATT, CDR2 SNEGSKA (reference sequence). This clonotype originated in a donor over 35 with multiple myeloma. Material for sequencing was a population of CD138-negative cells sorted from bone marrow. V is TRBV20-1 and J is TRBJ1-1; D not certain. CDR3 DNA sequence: TGCAGTGCTAGAGATTGGAGGCAGGTCATGAACACTGAAGCTTTCTTT. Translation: CSARDWRQVMNTEAFF.